The 11 T cell receptor beta chains given below trace back to one sample, sequenced in a study of identical twins. Using its own MiXCR run on the 5' RACE reads, TCRdb lists one record per CDR3 protein. The sample consists of some 1,600,000 distinct CDR3 sequences, about 31% of them appearing once. The sequencing input was cord blood. The receptors derive from a newborn girl in good health.

J is TRBJ1-1 and V is TRBV6-1, with 8 bases matching TRBD1. Germline assignment: CDR1 MNHNS and CDR2 SASEGT. There are 15 residues in the CDR3. V lost 1 base, J lost 5 bases, and 6 bases stayed unmatched. The CDR3 DNA sequence: TGTGCCAGCAGTGAAGGGGCGACAGGGGCGACTGAAGCTTTCTTT. This translates into CASSEGATGATEAFF.

This clonotype showed up just a few times. The chain links TRBV7-9 to TRBJ2-5; D is unresolved. V lost 4 bases and J 2 bases, leaving 8 bases between the germline ends. CDR3 size: 13 residues. Germline V gene sequence: CDR1 SEHNR, CDR2 FQNEAQ (reference sequence). In nucleotides, the CDR3 is TGTGCCAGCAGCTCCACCTTTCAAGAGACCCAGTACTTC. The encoded protein is CASSSTFQETQYF.

J is TRBJ2-3 and V is TRBV5-1, with 8 bases fitting TRBD1. The trim removed 4 bases at V and 2 bases at J, leaving 9 bases unmatched. The CDR3 covers 16 residues. Germline assignment: CDR1 SGHRS and CDR2 YFSETQ. CDR3 sequence (DNA): TGCGCCAGCAGCAGGAGGACAGGGTCTGACACAGATACGCAGTATTTT. Amino acid sequence: CASSRRTGSDTDTQYF.

The J gene is TRBJ2-1, the V gene TRBV20-1; D is unclear. CDR1 DFQATT and CDR2 SNEGSKA come from the germline V gene (reference sequence). This CDR3 has 13 amino acids. V was clipped by 3 bases and J by 5 bases, with 11 bases between them. For the CDR3, the DNA is TGCAGTGCTAGGACTCCTTCCCACAATGAGCAGTTCTTC. Protein sequence: CSARTPSHNEQFF.

A note on this clonotype: Since a much larger clone is just one base distant, this may be a read error. The CDR3 is CASSFAPQVNEQVF. Here the CDR3 DNA reads TGTGCCAGCAGTTTCGCCCCACAGGTCAATGAGCAGGTCTTC. The chain couples TRBV12-3 or TRBV12-4 to TRBJ2-1, with a possible D match to TRBD1 (5 bases). The CDR3 is 14 amino acids.

This chain links TRBV4-1 with TRBJ2-1; D gene uncertain. Trimming removed 1 base from V and 5 bases from J, with 15 bases in between. The germline CDR1 and CDR2 sequences are MGHRA and YSYEKL. The CDR3 runs to 16 residues. The CDR3 DNA reads TGCGCCAGCAGCCAAGGGTATGGTCGGAGCCACAATGAGCAGTTCTTC. It codes for CASSQGYGRSHNEQFF.

Notes on this clonotype: A much larger clonotype is one base distant, so this may be a read error. J is TRBJ2-1 and V is TRBV29-1; 10 bases fit TRBD1. The DNA matches TRBJ2-7 better at its end, which makes the J call doubtful. This CDR3 is 14 amino acids long. Germline CDR1 and CDR2: SQVTM and ANQGSEA. CDR3 amino acids: CSVMGTGAHNEQYF. CDR3 nucleotides: TGCAGCGTTATGGGGACAGGGGCCCACAATGAGCAGTACTTC.

In nucleotides, the CDR3 is TGTGCCAGCAGCGTAGGGGGCGGGAACTACAATGAGCAGTACTTC. Its protein is CASSVGGGNYNEQYF. The gene calls are TRBV9 and TRBJ2-7; possible D gene TRBD2, 6 bases. Trimming removed 0 bases from V and 7 bases from J, with 17 bases in between. The CDR3 is 15 residues long. From germline, CDR1 is SGDLS and CDR2 YYNGEE.

This clonotype was seen many times. The chain is built from TRBV12-3 or TRBV12-4 and TRBJ2-4, with D perhaps matching TRBD1 (5 bases). The CDR3 length is 16 residues. V lost 5 bases and J 0 bases, leaving 14 bases between the germline ends. CDR3: CASSLTDLLAKNIQYF. The CDR3 DNA sequence: TGTGCCAGCAGTCTGACAGATCTACTAGCCAAAAACATTCAGTACTTC.

This chain uses TRBV20-1 with TRBJ1-5; TRBD1 aligns across 9 bases. J gave up 6 bases and V 7 bases, and 10 bases lay outside the gene matches. CDR3 length: 14 residues. Germline CDR1 reads DFQATT; CDR2 reads SNEGSKA (reference sequence). The CDR3 DNA sequence: TGCAGTGTTATACCGGGACAGGGCCCTCAGCCCCAGCATTTT. It is translated as CSVIPGQGPQPQHF.

Concerning this clonotype itself: This clone may be a read error of a much larger clone one base away. The chain uses TRBV10-3 and TRBJ2-4; D perhaps matches TRBD2 (5 bases). From germline, CDR1 is ENHRY and CDR2 SYGVKD. The CDR3 is 12 residues long. CDR3 nucleotide sequence: TGTGCCAGCAGTGAGCGGCCAGAGATTCAGTACTTC. It is translated as CASSERPEIQYF.